The 10 T cell receptor beta chains reported below all come from one sample, sequenced in a study of PD-1 blockade in classical Hodgkin lymphoma. TCRdb's copy holds only in-frame clones and misses some; the assay was immunoSEQ multiplex PCR. The sample lists roughly 21,000 clones, more than 80% seen once, with about an eighth in the top ten. Time point denoted: cycle 4 day 1 (C4D1), after less than 7 weeks of nivolumab. Every one of the patients relapsed after autologous stem cell transplantation (brentuximab vedotin exposure was variable). The input for sequencing was peripheral blood mononuclear cells (PBMCs), taken before the fourth cycle of nivolumab. The receptors derive from a human donor with classical Hodgkin lymphoma.

This clone was detected only a few times. This chain uses TRBV10-3 with TRBJ1-1; D call uncertain. CDR1 is ENHRY and CDR2 is SYGVKD in the germline V gene. This CDR3 contains 15 residues. Trimming removed 0 bases at V and 3 bases at J, with 11 bases between. CDR3 DNA sequence: TGTGCCATCAGTGAGTCGTTAGGGAGTGACACTGAAGCTTTCTTT. Protein product: CAISESLGSDTEAFF.

This chain connects TRBV7-3 to TRBJ2-2; TRBD2 might be the D (5 bases). CDR3 size: 13 residues. V lost 2 bases, J lost 5 bases, and 6 bases lay in between. Looked up from germline, CDR1 is SGHTA and CDR2 is FQGTGA. The CDR3 is CASSLWETGELFF. CDR3 DNA: TGTGCCAGCAGCTTATGGGAGACCGGGGAGCTGTTTTTT.

This chain links TRBV2 with TRBJ2-5; 10 bases fit TRBD2. V shed 5 bases and J 1 base; nucleotides not matched to a gene: 4. CDR3 length: 15 amino acids. CDR1 and CDR2 (germline): SNHLY, FYNNEI. For the CDR3, the DNA is TGTGCCAGCAGTTCCGGGACTAGCGCCCAAGAGACCCAGTACTTC. Protein sequence: CASSSGTSAQETQYF.

CDR3 loop: CASSEAEAPAVYEQYF. In nucleotides, the CDR3 is TGTGCCAGCAGTGAAGCCGAGGCTCCCGCCGTCTACGAGCAGTACTTC. This chain uses TRBV6-1 with TRBJ2-7; D unclear. The germline CDR1 and CDR2 sequences are MNHNS and SASEGT. V lost 0 bases, J lost 3 bases, and 15 bases lay in between. This CDR3 spans 16 amino acids.

V usage is TRBV7-3 and J usage is TRBJ2-2, with D hard to call. The CDR3 extends over 13 amino acids. Per the germline V gene, CDR1 is SGHTA and CDR2 is FQGTGA. V was shortened by 8 bases and J by 1 base, with 8 bases between the two germline ends. The CDR3 is CASGDWNTGELFF. CDR3 DNA: TGTGCCAGCGGGGATTGGAACACCGGGGAGCTGTTTTTT.

The chain carries TRBV6-5 and TRBJ2-7; 7 bases match TRBD2. Per the germline V gene, CDR1 is MNHEY and CDR2 is SVGAGI. J lost 3 bases, V lost 2 bases, and 7 bases had no gene match. The CDR3 is made up of 15 amino acids. The CDR3 DNA sequence: TGTGCCAGCAGTTACAAGGCGGGAGTGGGCTACGAGCAGTACTTC. Translation gives CASSYKAGVGYEQYF.

The rearrangement uses TRBV4-1 and TRBJ1-1; 9 bases are shared with TRBD1. This CDR3 has 13 amino acids. J lost 12 bases, V lost 0 bases, and 5 bases had no gene match. Germline V CDR1 and CDR2: MGHRA, YSYEKL. In DNA form, the CDR3 reads TGCGCCAGCAGCCAAGATAGGGGGACAGGGACTTTCTTT. Translating it yields CASSQDRGTGTFF.

The chain links TRBV5-1 to TRBJ2-5; tentatively, D is TRBD1 or TRBD2 (6 bases each). The CDR3 length is 16 residues. V lost 4 bases, J lost 4 bases, and 20 bases lay in between. Germline V gives CDR1 SGHRS, CDR2 YFSETQ. CDR3: CASSPGDRLSGETQYF. The CDR3 DNA follows: TGCGCCAGCAGCCCGGGAGACAGGCTCTCCGGAGAGACCCAGTACTTC.

The rearrangement uses TRBV10-2 and TRBJ1-4; TRBD1 might be the D (5 bases). The V and J ends lost 6 bases and 0 bases respectively, with 23 bases between them. There are 19 residues in the CDR3. Per germline, CDR1 WSHSY and CDR2 SAAADI. CDR3 region: CASRNKTPTAVATNEKLFF. The CDR3, as DNA: TGCGCCAGCAGAAACAAGACCCCGACAGCAGTTGCAACTAATGAAAAACTGTTTTTT.

This clone is medium-sized (0.01 to 0.1%) within its sample. The V call is TRBV6-5, the J call TRBJ2-7, with 7 bases identical to TRBD2. Germline V CDR1 and CDR2: MNHEY, SVGAGI. Trimming cost V 0 bases and J 3 bases; bases outside gene matches: 5. This CDR3 contains 15 residues. The CDR3 spells CASSYSAGEGYEQYF. CDR3 nucleotides: TGTGCCAGCAGTTACTCTGCGGGAGAGGGCTACGAGCAGTACTTC.